The 28 T cell receptor beta chains in this list originate from one sample, sequenced in a study of OX40 agonist ivuxolimab in advanced cancers. Produced via immunoSEQ multiplex PCR; TCRdb's table is partial and in-frame only. The profile covers under 100,000 clones, with roughly 92% appearing a single time and 9.5% to 12% taken by the ten largest. The specimen was CD4+ or CD8+ T cells sorted from blood, collected in a trial of the OX40 agonist ivuxolimab. The origin of the receptors is an adult with an advanced solid tumor such as melanoma, head and neck, liver or kidney cancer.

The table lists this clone with a few counts. The chain combines TRBV2 with TRBJ2-7; D not certain. V gave up 8 bases and J gave up 2 bases, with 10 bases separating them. The CDR3 has 12 amino acids. Germline V gene lookup returns CDR1 SNHLY and CDR2 FYNNEI. This CDR3 is CASSGETYEQYF. For the CDR3, the DNA is TGTGCCAGCTCCGGCGAAACCTACGAGCAGTACTTC.

The CDR3 loop reads CASSLERDRPDNQPQHF. The CDR3 nucleotides are TGTGCCAGCAGCTTGGAGCGGGACAGACCGGACAATCAGCCCCAGCATTTT. The chain links TRBV5-8 to TRBJ1-5; TRBD1 agrees at 7 bases. The V segment lost 0 bases and the J segment 3 bases; nucleotides outside the gene matches: 9. Per the germline V gene, CDR1 is SGHTS and CDR2 is YDEGEE. This CDR3 has 17 amino acids.

J is TRBJ2-5 and V is TRBV7-2; the match to TRBD2 covers 11 bases. The CDR3 is 16 residues long. The V gene end was trimmed by 0 bases and the J gene end by 5 bases; junction bases not matched to a gene: 5. Germline CDR1 reads SGHTA; CDR2 reads FQGNSA. The CDR3 protein is CASSLALAGGWETQYF. The CDR3 coding sequence is TGTGCCAGCAGCTTAGCGCTAGCGGGGGGTTGGGAGACCCAGTACTTC.

V usage is TRBV7-9 and J usage is TRBJ2-7; TRBD2 aligns across 8 bases. V dropped 4 bases and J dropped 0; count of bases not matched to a gene: 2. Germline V gene data show CDR1 as SEHNR and CDR2 as FQNEAQ (reference sequence). The CDR3 length is 14 residues. The CDR3 DNA sequence: TGTGCCAGCAGCTCTACTAGCGGCTCCTACGAGCAGTACTTC. It specifies CASSSTSGSYEQYF.

The chain combines TRBV4-1 with TRBJ2-1; TRBD2 agrees at 11 bases. V was pared by 10 bases and J by 6 bases, with 8 bases of the junction left unmatched. The CDR3 spans 14 residues. Germline CDR1 MGHRA, CDR2 YSYEKL. The CDR3 spells CATRGTSGCNEQFF. In DNA, the CDR3 is TGCGCCACCCGAGGGACTAGCGGTTGCAATGAGCAGTTCTTC.

This clone was seen more than once but under ten times. This rearrangement joins TRBV7-9 to TRBJ1-1, with no clear D. V was trimmed by 1 base and J by 7 bases, leaving 7 bases between them. CDR3 length: 12 amino acids. From germline, CDR1 is SEHNR and CDR2 FQNEAQ (reference sequence). CDR3 nucleotide sequence: TGTGCCAGCAGCTTAGGACGGAATGAAGCTTTCTTT. Encoded protein: CASSLGRNEAFF.

This clone was observed a single time. This rearrangement joins TRBV5-1 to TRBJ1-2; D call uncertain. This CDR3 is built from 16 residues. The ends were cut back, 0 bases at V and 7 bases at J, with 19 bases in the middle. Germline V CDR1 and CDR2: SGHRS, YFSETQ. CDR3 region: CASSLAREGLESGYTF. The DNA for the CDR3 is TGCGCCAGCAGCTTGGCTCGTGAGGGCCTAGAAAGTGGCTACACCTTC.

J is TRBJ1-3 and V is TRBV4-2; 8 bases line up with TRBD1. The CDR3 covers 19 residues. From germline, CDR1 is LGHNA and CDR2 YNFKEQ. The V and J ends lost 4 bases and 2 bases, in that order; junction bases with no gene match: 16. The CDR3 DNA sequence: TGTGCCAGCAGCCCATTTATGACAGGGGCCCTCGCAGCTGGAAACACCATATATTTT. As protein: CASSPFMTGALAAGNTIYF.

The chain links TRBV5-1 to TRBJ1-1; 9 bases match TRBD1. In germline, CDR1 is SGHRS, CDR2 YFSETQ. V trimming: 4 bases; J trimming: 1 base; junction bases outside the gene matches: 2. The CDR3 length is 14 residues. CDR3: CASSVGQGNTEAFF. The CDR3 nucleotides are TGCGCCAGCAGCGTGGGACAGGGGAACACTGAAGCTTTCTTT.

The chain has TRBV5-1 and TRBJ2-1; maybe TRBD1 (5 bases). The germline V gene has CDR1 SGHRS and CDR2 YFSETQ. The V end was cut by 0 bases, the J end by 3 bases, with 13 bases between. The CDR3 loop spans 16 amino acids. The CDR3: CASSLATAPYYNEQFF. The CDR3 DNA reads TGCGCCAGCAGCTTGGCGACAGCGCCATACTACAATGAGCAGTTCTTC.

The chain combines TRBV10-3 with TRBJ2-5; 9 bases fit TRBD2. The CDR3 sequence is 13 residues long. V was clipped by 10 bases and J by 2 bases; unmatched bases: 5. Germline V gives CDR1 ENHRY, CDR2 SYGVKD. The CDR3 loop reads CATATSGQETQYF. The CDR3 nucleotides are TGTGCCACCGCGACTAGCGGACAAGAGACCCAGTACTTC.

The rearrangement uses TRBV10-3 and TRBJ1-1, with a possible D match to TRBD1 (5 bases). This CDR3 region has 15 residues. V lost 4 bases to trimming and J lost 3 bases, with 15 bases between them. The germline V gene has CDR1 ENHRY and CDR2 SYGVKD. The DNA of the CDR3 is TGTGCCATCAGTGGTAAGGACGGGGGGGACACTGAAGCTTTCTTT. It encodes CAISGKDGGDTEAFF.

J is TRBJ2-7 and V is TRBV7-9, with D possibly being TRBD1 (5 bases). The germline V and J ends were trimmed by 1 base and 5 bases, with 12 bases remaining between them. The length of the CDR3 is 14 residues. Germline V gene lookup returns CDR1 SEHNR and CDR2 FQNEAQ (reference sequence). The CDR3, as DNA: TGTGCCAGCAGCTTAGACTTCAGGGTCCACGAGCAGTACTTC. Amino acids: CASSLDFRVHEQYF.

V usage is TRBV11-2 and J usage is TRBJ1-6; D remains unclear. The CDR3 length is 14 residues. Deletions cut 1 base from V and 5 bases from J, with 6 bases between. Germline-derived CDR1 and CDR2 are SGHAT and FQNNGV. In nucleotides, the CDR3 is TGTGCCAGCAGCTTAGTTCCCGATAATTCACCCCTCCACTTT. This sequence encodes CASSLVPDNSPLHF.

The CDR3 coding sequence is TGTGCCAGCAGCGTAGTTAAGGGCCCAATCTCCTACAATGAGCAGTTCTTC. Its translation: CASSVVKGPISYNEQFF. The chain links TRBV9 to TRBJ2-1; D remains ambiguous. The germline gives CDR1 SGDLS, CDR2 YYNGEE. V was shortened by 0 bases and J by 0 bases, with 13 bases between the two germline ends. This CDR3 region has 17 residues.

V usage is TRBV6-6 and J usage is TRBJ1-5; no definite D call. V lost 4 bases to trimming and J lost 3 bases, with 7 bases between them. Per germline, CDR1 MNHNY and CDR2 SVGAGI (reference sequence). The CDR3 sequence is 13 residues long. The CDR3 nucleotides are TGTGCCAGCAGTTGGGGTCCCAATCAGCCCCAGCATTTT. Translated, it gives CASSWGPNQPQHF.

The chain links TRBV19 to TRBJ2-3; 8 bases are a match to TRBD1. This CDR3 has 13 residues. Germline loops: CDR1 LNHDA, CDR2 SQIVND (reference sequence). With 8 bases clipped from V and 5 bases from J, the junction kept 6 bases outside the gene matches. The CDR3 loop reads CASQGAWGDTQYF. CDR3 DNA sequence: TGTGCCAGTCAGGGGGCCTGGGGAGATACGCAGTATTTT. The whole variable domain, filled in from reference TRBV19 and TRBJ2-3, reads DGGITQSPKYLFRKEGQNVTLSCEQNLNHDAMYWYRQDPGQGLRLIYYSQIVNDFQKGDIAEGYSVSREKKESFPLTVTSAQKNPTAFYLCASQGAWGDTQYFGPGTRLTVL.

The chain joins TRBV2 to TRBJ1-6; 8 bases are a match to TRBD1. Germline loops: CDR1 SNHLY, CDR2 FYNNEI. Trimming cost V 2 bases and J 5 bases; bases outside gene matches: 8. The CDR3 loop spans 17 amino acids. The CDR3: CASSEFAGTGDNSPLHF. The CDR3 nucleotides read TGTGCCAGCAGTGAATTTGCAGGGACAGGTGATAATTCACCCCTCCACTTT.

This chain connects TRBV13 to TRBJ1-2, with 8 nucleotides matching TRBD1. The V segment lost 5 bases and the J segment 7 bases; nucleotides outside the gene matches: 9. The CDR3 is 14 amino acids. Germline loops: CDR1 PRHDT, CDR2 FYEKMQ (reference sequence). CDR3 amino acids: CASSPSDRERGYTF. DNA for the CDR3: TGTGCCAGCAGCCCGTCGGACAGGGAACGTGGCTACACCTTC.

This clone showed up just a few times. The chain couples TRBV5-1 to TRBJ2-6, with a tentative D call TRBD2 (7 bases). Between the trimmed V and J ends, which lost 4 bases and 0 bases, there was a span of 20 bases. The germline CDR1 and CDR2 sequences are SGHRS and YFSETQ. The length of the CDR3 is 19 residues. CDR3 region: CASSPGSGGPYSGANVLTF. The CDR3 coding sequence is TGCGCCAGCAGCCCTGGGTCGGGGGGCCCTTACTCTGGGGCCAACGTCCTGACTTTC.

V is TRBV29-1 and J is TRBJ2-1, with TRBD2 as a possible D gene (5 bases). Germline values: CDR1 SQVTM, CDR2 ANQGSEA. This CDR3 spans 15 amino acids. V was shortened by 1 base and J by 5 bases, with 15 bases between the two germline ends. The CDR3 spells CSVEGAGSPHNEQFF. CDR3 bases: TGCAGCGTTGAAGGCGCGGGTTCCCCGCACAATGAGCAGTTCTTC.

The rearrangement uses TRBV7-6 and TRBJ2-1, with TRBD2 matching over 14 bases. This CDR3 has 14 amino acids. V was pared by 5 bases and J by 9 bases, with 3 bases of the junction left unmatched. Germline V gives CDR1 SGHVS, CDR2 FNYEAQ. The CDR3 DNA sequence: TGTGCCAGCAGCCGACTAGCGGGGGGGCCTGAGCAGTTCTTC. Its translation: CASSRLAGGPEQFF.

With respect to this clone: One junction end disagrees with the germline gene, perhaps due to a read error. The V and J genes are TRBV6-5 and TRBJ1-5; D unclear. The CDR3 totals 15 residues. Germline V lookup: CDR1 MNHEY, CDR2 SVGAGI. Here the CDR3 DNA reads TGTGCCTGCAGTGCCTCCGGCAGCAGGAATCAGCCCCAGCATTTT. Translating it yields CACSASGSRNQPQHF.

The CDR3 region has the DNA TGTGCCAGTAGTATAGCAACCCTTTCACTTCAGCCCCAGCATTTT. Its translation: CASSIATLSLQPQHF. This sequence joins TRBV19 and TRBJ1-5; D unresolved. This CDR3 has 15 amino acids. V was trimmed by 1 base and J by 6 bases, leaving 13 bases between them. The germline V gene has CDR1 LNHDA and CDR2 SQIVND (reference sequence).

The chain is built from TRBV6-1 and TRBJ2-1; 9 bases agree with TRBD1. The CDR3 is 15 residues long. Germline CDR1 MNHNS, CDR2 SASEGT. The V segment lost 0 bases and the J segment 6 bases; nucleotides outside the gene matches: 3. CDR3 nucleotide sequence: TGTGCCAGCAGTGAAGCACAGGGGGCGGCCAATGAGCAGTTCTTC. The encoded protein is CASSEAQGAANEQFF.

This clone was detected only once. The V gene is TRBV5-1, the J gene TRBJ2-7; 11 bases agree with TRBD1. Germline V gene data show CDR1 as SGHRS and CDR2 as YFSETQ. Trimming at V came to 4 bases and at J to 3 bases, leaving 3 bases not matched to a gene. This CDR3 is 14 amino acids long. The CDR3 coding sequence is TGCGCCAGCAGCCCGGGGACAGGGGGCTACGAGCAGTACTTC. Residues: CASSPGTGGYEQYF.

Regarding this clone: The same CDR3 is also encoded by other DNA sequences in this sample. V usage is TRBV19 and J usage is TRBJ2-7; 8 positions agree with TRBD1. Germline values: CDR1 LNHDA, CDR2 SQIVND (reference sequence). Unmatched junction bases numbered 4, after V lost 6 bases and J lost 0 bases. This CDR3 is built from 14 residues. The CDR3 here is CASSPGTGSYEQYF. The CDR3 nucleotides are TGTGCCAGTAGCCCCGGGACAGGCTCCTACGAGCAGTACTTC.

The chain carries TRBV5-1 and TRBJ2-3; D gene ambiguous. The V gene lost 6 bases and the J gene lost 0 bases, with 14 bases spanning the gap. CDR3 size: 15 residues. CDR1 SGHRS and CDR2 YFSETQ come from the germline V gene. The CDR3 reads CASTGVNKSTDTQYF. The CDR3 coding sequence is TGCGCCAGCACCGGAGTCAATAAGAGCACAGATACGCAGTATTTT.